The clone carrying this T cell receptor beta chain was picked up many times. The target antigen is unknown. These data belong to a study of naive and memory T cell subsets. General observations from the study: Especially in CD8 cells, naive repertoires contained a few larger clonotypes, possibly CD45RA-re-expressing memory cells.

An equimolar mix of two oligonucleotides served as the beta constant-region primer for TRBC1 and TRBC2. The ligated cDNA underwent four PCR rounds using SP2 and nested alpha and beta constant-region primers. TCRdb reprocessed the UMI-ligation and nested PCR reads with MiXCR, giving one entry per CDR3 protein. This sample has some 110,000 distinct CDR3 sequences; approximately 14% occur once, and the top ten carry 2.5% to 3.5%. Germline V gene lookup returns CDR1 SEHNR and CDR2 FQNEAQ (reference sequence). The junction had 7 bases not matched to a gene; V was cut back by 5 bases and J by 5 bases. The CDR3 covers 15 residues.

The chain recombines TRBV7-9 with TRBJ2-7, with TRBD1 matching 12 bases. The sequence came from a human donor in good health. Sequencing was carried out using naive CD8+ T cells from blood. The CDR3 coding sequence is TGTGCCAGCAGCCCCCGGGACAGGGGGCGAGACGAGCAGTACTTC. Residues: CASSPRDRGRDEQYF.